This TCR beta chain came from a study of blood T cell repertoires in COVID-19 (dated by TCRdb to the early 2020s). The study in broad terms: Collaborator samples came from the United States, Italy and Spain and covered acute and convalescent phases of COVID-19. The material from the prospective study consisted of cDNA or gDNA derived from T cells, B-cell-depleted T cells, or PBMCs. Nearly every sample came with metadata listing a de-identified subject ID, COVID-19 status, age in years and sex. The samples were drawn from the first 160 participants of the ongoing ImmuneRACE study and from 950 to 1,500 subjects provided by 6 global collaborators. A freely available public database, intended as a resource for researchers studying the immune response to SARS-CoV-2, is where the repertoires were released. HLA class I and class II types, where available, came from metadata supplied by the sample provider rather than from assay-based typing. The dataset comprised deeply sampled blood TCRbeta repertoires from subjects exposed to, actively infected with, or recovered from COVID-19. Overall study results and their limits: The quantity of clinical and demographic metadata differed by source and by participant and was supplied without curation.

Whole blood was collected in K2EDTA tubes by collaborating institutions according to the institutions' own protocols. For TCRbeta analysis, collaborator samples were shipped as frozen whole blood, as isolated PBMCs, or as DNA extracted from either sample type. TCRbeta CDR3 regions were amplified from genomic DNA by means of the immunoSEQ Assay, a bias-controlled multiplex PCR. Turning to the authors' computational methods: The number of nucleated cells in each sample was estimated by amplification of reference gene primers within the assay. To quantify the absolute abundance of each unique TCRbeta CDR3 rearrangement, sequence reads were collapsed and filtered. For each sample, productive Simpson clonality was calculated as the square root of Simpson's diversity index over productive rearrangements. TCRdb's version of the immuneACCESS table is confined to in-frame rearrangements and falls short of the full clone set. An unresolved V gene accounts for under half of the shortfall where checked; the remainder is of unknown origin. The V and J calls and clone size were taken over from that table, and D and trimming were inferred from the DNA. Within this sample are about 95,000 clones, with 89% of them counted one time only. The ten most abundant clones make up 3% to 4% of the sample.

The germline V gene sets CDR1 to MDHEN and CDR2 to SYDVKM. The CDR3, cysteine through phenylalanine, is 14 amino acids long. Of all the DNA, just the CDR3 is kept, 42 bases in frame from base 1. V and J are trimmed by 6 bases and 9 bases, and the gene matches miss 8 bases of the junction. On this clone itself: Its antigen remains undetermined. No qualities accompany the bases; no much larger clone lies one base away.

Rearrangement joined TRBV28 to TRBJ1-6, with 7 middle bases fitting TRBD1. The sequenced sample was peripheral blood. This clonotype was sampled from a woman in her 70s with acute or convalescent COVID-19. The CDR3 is CASRTQGGSSPLHF. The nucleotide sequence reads TGTGCCAGCAGAACCCAGGGGGGTTCTTCACCCCTCCACTTT.